Each of the 11 T cell receptor beta chains below was sequenced from the same sample in a study of blood T cell repertoires in COVID-19. Produced via immunoSEQ multiplex PCR; TCRdb's table is partial and in-frame only. The sample lists fewer than 65,000 clones, around 90% occurring once. The sample was peripheral blood. The receptor set was obtained from a human donor with acute or convalescent COVID-19. The donor label of this sample is uncertain.

The genes are TRBV5-1 and TRBJ2-7, with 8 bases that match TRBD2. Trimming removed 2 bases from V and 4 bases from J; junction bases left unmatched: 2. The CDR3 is made up of 13 amino acids. CDR1 and CDR2 from the germline V gene are SGHRS and YFSETQ. The CDR3 spells CASSFGTSYEQYF. The CDR3, as DNA: TGCGCCAGCAGCTTCGGGACTAGTTACGAGCAGTACTTC.

This clone was detected only a few times. In DNA, the CDR3 is TGTGCCAGCTCACCTGGGACAGGGACCAATTCACCCCTCCACTTT. It yields the protein CASSPGTGTNSPLHF. The chain joins TRBV18 to TRBJ1-6, with 9 bases fitting TRBD1. Germline V lookup: CDR1 KGHSH, CDR2 LQKENI. V was clipped by 3 bases and J by 7 bases; unmatched bases: 4. This CDR3 has 15 amino acids.

This chain joins TRBV19 and TRBJ1-5; TRBD1 agrees at 7 bases. There are 14 residues in the CDR3. In germline, CDR1 is LNHDA, CDR2 SQIVND (reference sequence). V gave up 4 bases and J gave up 5 bases; unmatched junction bases: 5. The CDR3 sequence: CASSRDRVDQPQHF. DNA for the CDR3: TGTGCCAGTAGTAGAGACAGGGTCGATCAGCCCCAGCATTTT.

The chain uses TRBV7-2 and TRBJ2-7; TRBD2 agrees at 12 bases. Germline V gene sequence: CDR1 SGHTA, CDR2 FQGNSA. This CDR3 region has 12 residues. The J segment lost 2 bases and the V segment lost 10 bases, leaving 0 bases of the junction unmatched. The CDR3 loop reads CATSGRAYEQYF. CDR3 sequence (DNA): TGTGCCACTAGCGGGAGGGCCTACGAGCAGTACTTC.

The genes are TRBV5-1 and TRBJ2-3, with TRBD2 as a possible D gene (5 bases). V was cut by 2 bases and J by 7 bases, with 17 bases left in between. CDR1 is SGHRS and CDR2 is YFSETQ in the germline V gene. The CDR3 is made up of 15 amino acids. The CDR3 loop is CASSFLGGREYTQYF. In DNA form, the CDR3 reads TGCGCCAGCAGCTTCTTAGGTGGTAGGGAGTATACGCAGTATTTT.

The CDR3 region is CASSPTGNYGYTF. CDR3 DNA sequence: TGTGCCAGCAGCCCGACAGGAAACTATGGCTACACCTTC. The chain joins TRBV4-2 to TRBJ1-2, with D perhaps matching TRBD1 (6 bases). CDR3 length equals 13 residues. Germline V gene sequence: CDR1 LGHNA, CDR2 YNFKEQ. The ends were cut back, 4 bases at V and 2 bases at J, with 8 bases in the middle.

Worth noting for this clone: The same CDR3 can be traced to other DNA sequences in this sample. The V call is TRBV29-1, the J call TRBJ1-1, with 8 bases lining up with TRBD1. The CDR3 covers 13 residues. V gave up 6 bases and J gave up 4 bases; unmatched junction bases: 7. Germline CDR1 and CDR2: SQVTM and ANQGSEA. Here the CDR3 DNA reads TGCAGCGTCTCAGGGGGCAGGGGCACTGAAGCTTTCTTT. This codes for CSVSGGRGTEAFF.

This chain connects TRBV12-3 or TRBV12-4 to TRBJ2-7; D perhaps matches TRBD2 (6 bases). V lost 2 bases and J lost 6, with 11 bases in between. The CDR3 loop spans 13 amino acids. The CDR3 DNA follows: TGTGCCAGCAGTTTATCGGCTAGCGCCGAGCAGTACTTC. Translated, it gives CASSLSASAEQYF.

CDR3 nucleotide sequence: TGCGCCAGCAGCCAAAGCCTGGGAGCAGGGGGCCTGATGAACACTGAAGCTTTCTTT. It codes for CASSQSLGAGGLMNTEAFF. This chain connects TRBV4-1 to TRBJ1-1; 8 bases are shared with TRBD1. After removal of 2 bases from V and 0 bases from J, the junction contained 14 bases not matched to a gene. Germline CDR1 and CDR2: MGHRA and YSYEKL. The CDR3 runs 19 residues.

The V call is TRBV6-4, the J call TRBJ2-7, with 8 bases lining up with TRBD1. V trimming: 5 bases; J trimming: 0 bases; junction bases outside the gene matches: 9. Germline values: CDR1 MRHNA, CDR2 SNTAGT. The CDR3 is 16 amino acids. For the CDR3, the DNA is TGTGCCAGCAGTCCGGGACAGGCGACTCTCTCCTACGAGCAGTACGTC. It translates to CASSPGQATLSYEQYV.

The CDR3 nucleotides read TGCACCAGCAGCCAAGAGGGCGGGAAAAGCACAGATACGCAGTATTTT. It encodes CTSSQEGGKSTDTQYF. The chain recombines TRBV1 with TRBJ2-3; the table's D call, TRBD2, was not checked against the DNA. TRBV1 is a recognized pseudogene. The CDR3 sequence is 16 residues long.